The T cell receptor beta chain described here comes from a study of tumor-infiltrating lymphocytes in primary liver carcinoma. Extraction of RNA together with DNA used roughly 19-32 mg of unsorted bulk tissue. Germline values: CDR1 MNHEY, CDR2 SVGEGT. The CDR3 sequence is 16 residues long. Trimming removed 8 bases from V and 1 base from J, with 20 bases in between. Constant-region priming of around 500 ng total RNA yielded TCR beta cDNA. The TCR beta library was amplified through three nested multiplex PCR rounds in a modified ARM-PCR procedure. TRBV1-TRBV30 forward and Cbeta reverse primers drove the first two approximately 11-cycle rounds. TCRdb used MiXCR to reprocess the multiplex PCR reads, holding one entry per CDR3 protein. The sample records approximately 190,000 distinct CDR3 sequences, around 81% being singletons.

The specimen was tumor tissue from primary liver carcinoma. J is TRBJ1-2 and V is TRBV6-2 or TRBV6-3; D not certain. The receptor was isolated from a man in his forties with primary liver carcinoma and hepatitis B virus infection. CDR3 region: CASWGSEQGVNYGYTF. CDR3 in DNA: TGTGCCAGCTGGGGAAGTGAACAAGGCGTTAACTATGGCTACACCTTC.